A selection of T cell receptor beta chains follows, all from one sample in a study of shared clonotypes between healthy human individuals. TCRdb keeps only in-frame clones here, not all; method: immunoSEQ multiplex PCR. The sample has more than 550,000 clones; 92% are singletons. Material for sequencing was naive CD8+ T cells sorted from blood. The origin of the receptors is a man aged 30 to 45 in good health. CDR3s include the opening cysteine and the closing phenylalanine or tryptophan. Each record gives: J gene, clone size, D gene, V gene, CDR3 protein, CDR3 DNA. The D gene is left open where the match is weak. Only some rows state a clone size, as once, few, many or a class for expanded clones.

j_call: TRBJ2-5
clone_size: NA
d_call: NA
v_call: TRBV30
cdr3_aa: CAWSPDSQETQYF
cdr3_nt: TGTGCCTGGAGCCCGGACAGCCAAGAGACCCAGTACTTC

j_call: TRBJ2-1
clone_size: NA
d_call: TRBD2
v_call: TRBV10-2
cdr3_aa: CASSGHGLAGVNEQFF
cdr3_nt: TGCGCCAGCAGTGGACATGGACTAGCGGGAGTCAATGAGCAGTTCTTC

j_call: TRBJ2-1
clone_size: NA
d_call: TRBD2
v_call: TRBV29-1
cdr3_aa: CSYGLAANNEQFF
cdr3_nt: TGCAGCTATGGACTAGCGGCGAACAATGAGCAGTTCTTC

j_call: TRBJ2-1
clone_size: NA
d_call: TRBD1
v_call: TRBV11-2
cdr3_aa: CASSVTGTGVYNEQFF
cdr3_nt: TGTGCCAGCAGCGTCACCGGGACAGGGGTCTACAATGAGCAGTTCTTC

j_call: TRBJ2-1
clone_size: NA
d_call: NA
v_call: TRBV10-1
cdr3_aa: CASSESLGNEQFF
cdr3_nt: TGCGCCAGCAGTGAGTCATTGGGGAATGAGCAGTTCTTC

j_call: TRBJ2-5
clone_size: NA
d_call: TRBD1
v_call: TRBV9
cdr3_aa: CASSANRGLGSQETQYF
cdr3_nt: TGTGCCAGCAGCGCAAACAGGGGGCTGGGAAGCCAAGAGACCCAGTACTTC

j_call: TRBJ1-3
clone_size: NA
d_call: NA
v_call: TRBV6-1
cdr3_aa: CASRGASVTIYF
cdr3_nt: TGTGCCAGTCGGGGCGCCTCGGTCACCATATATTTT

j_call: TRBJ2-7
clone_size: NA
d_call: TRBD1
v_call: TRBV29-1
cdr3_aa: CSVEKGDSSYEQYF
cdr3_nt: TGCAGCGTTGAAAAAGGGGACAGTTCCTACGAGCAGTACTTC

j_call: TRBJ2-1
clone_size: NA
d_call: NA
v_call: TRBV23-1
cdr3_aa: CASSRLQGFLNEQFF
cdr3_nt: TGCGCCAGCAGTCGCTTACAGGGATTTCTAAATGAGCAGTTCTTC

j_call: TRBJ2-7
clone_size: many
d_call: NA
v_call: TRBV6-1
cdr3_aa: CASSDRGGPYEQYF
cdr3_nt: TGTGCCAGCAGTGACCGTGGCGGACCCTACGAGCAGTACTTC

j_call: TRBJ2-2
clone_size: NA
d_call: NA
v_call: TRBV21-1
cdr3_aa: CASSKEGSKKNTGELFF
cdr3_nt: TGTGCCAGCAGCAAAGAGGGTAGTAAAAAGAACACCGGGGAGCTGTTTTTT

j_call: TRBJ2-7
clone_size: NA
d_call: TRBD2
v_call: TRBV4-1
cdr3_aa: CASSLRLAGAHEQYF
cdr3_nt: TGCGCCAGCAGCCTGAGACTAGCGGGAGCCCACGAGCAGTACTTC

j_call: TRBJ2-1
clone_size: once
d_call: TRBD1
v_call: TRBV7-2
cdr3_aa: CASRRGGPSSYNEQFF
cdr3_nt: TGTGCCAGCCGACGAGGGGGCCCGAGCTCCTACAATGAGCAGTTCTTC

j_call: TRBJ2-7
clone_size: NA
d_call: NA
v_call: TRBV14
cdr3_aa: CASSWGPERYEQYF
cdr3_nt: TGTGCCAGCAGTTGGGGGCCTGAACGGTACGAGCAGTACTTC

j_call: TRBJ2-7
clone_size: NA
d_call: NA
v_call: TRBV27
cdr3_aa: CASSSLYEQYF
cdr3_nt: TGTGCCAGCAGTTCCCTCTACGAGCAGTACTTC

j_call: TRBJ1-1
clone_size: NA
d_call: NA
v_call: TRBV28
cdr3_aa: CASSPKGATEAFF
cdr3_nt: TGTGCCAGCAGTCCTAAGGGAGCCACTGAAGCTTTCTTT

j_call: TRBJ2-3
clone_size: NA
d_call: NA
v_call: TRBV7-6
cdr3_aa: CASSAKLQVLLDTQYF
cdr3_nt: TGTGCCAGCAGCGCAAAGCTTCAGGTCCTCCTTGATACGCAGTATTTT

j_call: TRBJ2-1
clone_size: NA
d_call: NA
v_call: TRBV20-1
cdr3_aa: CSAGSGDEQFF
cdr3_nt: TGCAGTGCTGGAAGTGGAGATGAGCAGTTCTTC

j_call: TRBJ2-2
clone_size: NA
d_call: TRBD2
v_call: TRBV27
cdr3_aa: CASREGGLNTGELFF
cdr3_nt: TGTGCCAGCCGGGAGGGGGGGTTGAACACCGGGGAGCTGTTTTTT

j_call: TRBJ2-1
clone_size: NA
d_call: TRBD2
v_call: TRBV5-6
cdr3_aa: CASSLGTSKFF
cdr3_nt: TGTGCCAGCAGCCTGGGGACTAGCAAGTTCTTC

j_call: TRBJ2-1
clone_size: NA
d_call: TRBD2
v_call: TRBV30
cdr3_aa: CAWSLGLAGGRGINEQFF
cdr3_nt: TGTGCCTGGAGCCTGGGACTAGCGGGAGGTCGGGGGATTAATGAGCAGTTCTTC

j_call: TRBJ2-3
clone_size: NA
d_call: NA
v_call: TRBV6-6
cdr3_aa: CASSYLPASTDTQYF
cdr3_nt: TGTGCCAGCAGTTACCTGCCCGCCAGCACAGATACGCAGTATTTT

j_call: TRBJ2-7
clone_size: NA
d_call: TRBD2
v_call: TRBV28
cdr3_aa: CASSLALLAGPPSGEQYF
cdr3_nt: TGTGCCAGCAGTTTAGCTTTACTAGCGGGACCCCCCAGTGGCGAGCAGTACTTC

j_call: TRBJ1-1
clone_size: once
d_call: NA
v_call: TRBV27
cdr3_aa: CASSFQAVLSTEAFF
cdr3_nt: TGTGCCAGCAGTTTCCAGGCTGTTCTGAGCACTGAAGCTTTCTTT

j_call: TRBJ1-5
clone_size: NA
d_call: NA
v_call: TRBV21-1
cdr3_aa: CASSKVAWGNQPQHF
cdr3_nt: NA

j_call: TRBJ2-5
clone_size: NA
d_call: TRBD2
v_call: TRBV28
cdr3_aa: CASSFRGSSGQETQYF
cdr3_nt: TGTGCCAGCAGTTTTAGAGGGTCTAGCGGACAAGAGACCCAGTACTTC

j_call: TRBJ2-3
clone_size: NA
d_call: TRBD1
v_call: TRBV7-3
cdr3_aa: CASSWTGSFSDTQYF
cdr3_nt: TGTGCCAGCAGCTGGACAGGGTCGTTTTCAGATACGCAGTATTTT

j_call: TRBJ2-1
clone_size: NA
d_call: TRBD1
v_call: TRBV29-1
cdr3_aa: CGGQAVDYNEQFF
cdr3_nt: TGCGGAGGACAGGCGGTAGATTACAATGAGCAGTTCTTC

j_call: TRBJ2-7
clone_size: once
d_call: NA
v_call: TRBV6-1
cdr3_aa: CASSEATVIYEQYF
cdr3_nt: TGTGCCAGCAGTGAAGCTACAGTGATTTACGAGCAGTACTTC

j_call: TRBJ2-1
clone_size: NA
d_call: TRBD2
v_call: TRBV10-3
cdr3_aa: CAISELRAGGVLGEQFF
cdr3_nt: TGTGCCATCAGTGAGTTGAGGGCGGGAGGGGTCCTTGGGGAGCAGTTCTTC

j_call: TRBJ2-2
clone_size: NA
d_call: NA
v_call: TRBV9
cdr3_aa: CASSVGLPGELFF
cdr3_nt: TGTGCCAGCAGCGTAGGTCTACCTGGGGAGCTGTTTTTT

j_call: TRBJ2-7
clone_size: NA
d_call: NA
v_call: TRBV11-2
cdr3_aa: CASSLVLYEQYF
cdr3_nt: TGTGCCAGCAGCTTAGTCCTCTACGAGCAGTACTTC

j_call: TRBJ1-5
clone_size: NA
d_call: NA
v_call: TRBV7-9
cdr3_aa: CASSLQRDQPQHF
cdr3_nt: TGTGCCAGCAGCTTGCAGAGAGATCAGCCCCAGCATTTT